The entry below gives a single T cell receptor beta chain sequence along with its context. What this receptor recognizes is not known. Base qualities are not at hand, and no much larger clone is one base apart. This sample is drawn from a study of blood T cell repertoires in COVID-19 (dated by TCRdb to the early 2020s). Context from the whole study: Samples covering the acute and convalescent phases of COVID-19 were provided by collaborators in the United States, Italy and Spain. The material from the prospective study consisted of cDNA or gDNA derived from T cells, B-cell-depleted T cells, or PBMCs. The dataset comprised deeply sampled blood TCRbeta repertoires from subjects exposed to, actively infected with, or recovered from COVID-19. The repertoires were released in a freely available public database meant as a resource for research on the immune response to SARS-CoV-2. Samples were obtained from the ongoing ImmuneRACE study (first 160 participants) and from over 1,000 subjects provided by 6 global collaborators. Sample metadata almost always included a de-identified subject ID, COVID-19 status, age in years and sex. Where HLA class I and class II types were available, the types were taken from metadata supplied by the sample provider, not from assay-based typing. The paper's findings and limits, for the study overall: The amount of clinical and demographic metadata varied by source and participant and was provided uncurated.

TCRbeta CDR3 regions were amplified from genomic DNA using the immunoSEQ Assay, a bias-controlled multiplex PCR. The paper's data handling went like this. The number of nucleated cells in each sample was estimated by amplification of reference gene primers within the assay. To quantify the absolute abundance of each unique TCRbeta CDR3 rearrangement, sequence reads were collapsed and filtered. Productive Simpson clonality was computed per sample as the square root of Simpson's diversity index over productive rearrangements. Not all clones reach the TCRdb copy of this immuneACCESS table, which keeps in-frame sequences only. Checked studies attribute under half of the gap to unresolved V genes and leave the rest unexplained. V and J calls and clone size come straight from that table; D and trimming were deduced from the DNA. The sample table contains approximately 200,000 clones; only one count was recorded for about 85% of them. The ten largest account for approximately 6% of the sample.

At one collaborating source in Seattle, patients were enrolled during active infection and were followed longitudinally through the course of disease. Each collaborating institution followed its own protocols to collect whole blood in K2EDTA tubes. For TCRbeta analysis, collaborators shipped samples in one of three forms: frozen whole blood, isolated PBMCs, or DNA extracted from either of those sample types. After removal of 7 bases from V and 4 bases from J, the junction retains 24 bases not matched to a gene. Counted from cysteine to phenylalanine, this CDR3 has 19 amino acids. The CDR3 DNA has 57 bases and is translated from base 1. CDR1 is given as WNHNN and CDR2 as SYGVQD, both from the germline V gene (reference sequence).

The rearranged chain carries TRBV10-1 and TRBJ1-2, with 7 central nucleotides matching TRBD1. This sequence was found in a woman in her forties with COVID-19, enrolled during active disease. The source material was peripheral blood. The CDR3 region reads CASILNPWTGPVKSYGYTF. The bases read TGCGCCAGCATTCTTAACCCTTGGACAGGACCCGTAAAGAGCTATGGCTACACCTTC.